The T cell receptor (beta chain) under discussion was sequenced for a study of neurological immune-mediated disorders. This clonotype has a count of ten or more. Each CDR3 protein is one row after TCRdb ran MiXCR on the 5' RACE reads. The table includes about 36,000 distinct CDR3 sequences, 9% to 12% detected once. The sequencing input was PBMCs. The receptor was derived from a woman between 25 and 40 years old with HTLV-1-associated myelopathy (HAM/TSP).

In DNA, the CDR3 is TGCAGTGCTAAGCCACCACAGGGCTTCGCAGATACGCAGTATTTT. Translated: CSAKPPQGFADTQYF. The chain joins TRBV20-1 to TRBJ2-3; D might be TRBD1 (6 bases). The CDR3 has 15 amino acids. V lost 4 bases and J 4 bases, leaving 18 bases between the germline ends. CDR1 and CDR2 from the germline V gene are DFQATT and SNEGSKA (reference sequence).